A single sample is the source of the 18 T cell receptor beta chains below, sequenced in a study of T cells in narcolepsy. Libraries were prepared by immunoSEQ multiplex PCR; TCRdb keeps only in-frame clonotypes and omits some of them. In the table there are some 35,000 clones, 82% of which are singletons. The sequenced sample consisted of CD45RA- memory CD4+ T cells from PBMCs. These receptors all come from a human donor with narcolepsy.

The chain joins TRBV30 to TRBJ1-1; TRBD1 is a possible D gene (5 bases). CDR3 size: 12 residues. The V gene lost 0 bases and the J gene lost 5 bases, with 7 bases spanning the gap. Germline CDR1 reads GTSNPN; CDR2 reads SVGIG (reference sequence). CDR3 DNA sequence: TGTGCCTGGAGTGTTCGGGGGACTGAAGCTTTCTTT. Its translation is CAWSVRGTEAFF.

The chain links TRBV5-4 to TRBJ1-2; D is possibly TRBD1 (5 bases). The CDR3 is 12 amino acids. Trimming shortened V by 4 bases and J by 5 bases, and 9 bases separated the two germline ends. Germline-derived CDR1 and CDR2 are SGHNT and YYREEE (reference sequence). The CDR3 loop reads CASSRDSYGYTF. CDR3 sequence (DNA): TGTGCCAGCAGCCGGGACTCGTATGGCTACACCTTC.

The chain links TRBV29-1 to TRBJ1-2; 7 nucleotides align to TRBD1. Trimming took 7 bases from V and 8 from J; bases not matched to a gene: 7. The CDR3 has 11 residues. The germline gives CDR1 SQVTM, CDR2 ANQGSEA. The CDR3 loop reads CSGNTGEGYTF. The CDR3 nucleotides read TGCAGCGGGAACACAGGGGAGGGCTACACCTTC. The full variable domain, with the rest looked up from reference TRBV29-1 and TRBJ1-2, is SAVISQKPSRDICQRGTSLTIQCQVDSQVTMMFWYRQQPGQSLTLIATANQGSEATYESGFVIDKFPISRPNLTFSTLTVSNMSPEDSSIYLCSGNTGEGYTFGSGTRLTVV.

The gene calls are TRBV7-2 and TRBJ2-1, with 9 bases aligning to TRBD2. This CDR3 comprises 17 residues. Germline trimming cut 0 bases from V and 3 bases from J; bases unmatched to any gene: 6. Per germline, CDR1 SGHTA and CDR2 FQGNSA. This chain's CDR3 is CASSLAGLAGIYNEQFF. DNA for the CDR3: TGTGCCAGCAGCTTAGCGGGTCTAGCGGGGATCTACAATGAGCAGTTCTTC.

The chain has TRBV19 and TRBJ1-2; TRBD1 matches 7 bases. The CDR3 is 17 amino acids. Germline V gene data show CDR1 as LNHDA and CDR2 as SQIVND (reference sequence). Losses at the gene ends were 5 bases for V and 2 bases for J; bases not matched to a gene: 14. This CDR3 reads CASSALGTDLLNYGYTF. CDR3 DNA sequence: TGTGCCAGTAGTGCCCTAGGGACAGATCTTCTCAACTATGGCTACACCTTC.

The V and J genes are TRBV29-1 and TRBJ1-4, with 8 nucleotides matching TRBD1. CDR3 length: 15 residues. Germline V gene sequence: CDR1 SQVTM, CDR2 ANQGSEA. The J segment lost 0 bases and the V segment lost 4 bases, leaving 4 bases of the junction unmatched. The CDR3 DNA reads as TGCAGCGTTGGACAGGGGATATCAACTAATGAAAAACTGTTTTTT. Translating it yields CSVGQGISTNEKLFF.

This chain uses TRBV4-2 with TRBJ2-1; maybe TRBD2 (5 bases). Trimming stripped 4 bases from V and 3 bases from J, with 16 bases between. Germline assignment: CDR1 LGHNA and CDR2 YNFKEQ. The CDR3 has 16 amino acids. The CDR3 sequence: CASSPQRKRDYNEQFF. CDR3 bases: TGTGCCAGCAGCCCCCAGCGGAAAAGAGACTACAATGAGCAGTTCTTC.

The chain has TRBV5-1 and TRBJ2-7; tentative D call: TRBD1 (5 bases). This CDR3 has 15 residues. Germline V lookup: CDR1 SGHRS, CDR2 YFSETQ. V was trimmed by 2 bases and J by 5 bases, leaving 17 bases between them. The DNA of the CDR3 is TGCGCCAGCAGCTTAGATCAGGGTCCCATGGACGAGCAGTACTTC. Its protein is CASSLDQGPMDEQYF.

The chain combines TRBV5-4 with TRBJ1-2; weak D call: TRBD1 (6 bases). This CDR3 has 13 amino acids. Germline values: CDR1 SGHNT, CDR2 YYREEE (reference sequence). The V gene lost 0 bases and the J gene lost 3 bases, with 6 bases spanning the gap. CDR3: CASSLEGDYGYTF. The CDR3 coding sequence is TGTGCCAGCAGCTTGGAGGGGGACTATGGCTACACCTTC.

The chain uses TRBV30 and TRBJ1-5, with D possibly being TRBD1 (5 bases). Germline V gene lookup returns CDR1 GTSNPN and CDR2 SVGIG (reference sequence). The V end lost 5 bases, the J end lost 6 bases, and 14 bases lay between the germline ends. The CDR3 sequence is 13 residues long. CDR3 sequence (DNA): TGTGCCTGGGGGGGGTCGGACGTTCAGCCCCAGCATTTT. It translates to CAWGGSDVQPQHF.

This sequence joins TRBV7-2 and TRBJ1-1; perhaps TRBD1 as D (5 bases). The CDR3 sequence is 18 residues long. V was shortened by 1 base and J by 5 bases, with 23 bases between the two germline ends. Looked up from germline, CDR1 is SGHTA and CDR2 is FQGNSA. CDR3 nucleotide sequence: TGTGCCAGCAGCTTAGTAGGGGTAAGGGAATCGGATGGAACTGAAGCTTTCTTT. It is translated as CASSLVGVRESDGTEAFF.

This chain uses TRBV30 with TRBJ2-2; maybe TRBD1 (5 bases). The germline gives CDR1 GTSNPN, CDR2 SVGIG (reference sequence). This CDR3 region has 15 residues. Trimming took off 4 bases at V and 2 bases at J, with 14 bases between the two ends. The CDR3 nucleotides read TGTGCCTGGAATACCGGACACACTAACACCGGGGAGCTGTTTTTT. This translates into CAWNTGHTNTGELFF.

This CDR3 reads CASTPSGRAGETDTQYF. The CDR3 region has the DNA TGTGCCAGCACCCCTAGTGGGAGGGCCGGGGAGACAGATACGCAGTATTTT. J is TRBJ2-3 and V is TRBV28; 7 nucleotides match TRBD2. The CDR3 loop spans 17 amino acids. V shed 7 bases, J shed 3 bases, and the junction held 16 bases outside the gene matches. Per germline, CDR1 MDHEN and CDR2 SYDVKM. The whole variable domain, filled in from reference TRBV28 and TRBJ2-3, reads DVKVTQSSRYLVKRTGEKVFLECVQDMDHENMFWYRQDPGLGLRLIYFSYDVKMKEKGDIPEGYSVSREKKERFSLILESASTNQTSMYLCASTPSGRAGETDTQYFGPGTRLTVL.

J is TRBJ2-7 and V is TRBV29-1; D might be TRBD1 (6 bases). Trimming shortened V by 6 bases and J by 3 bases, and 12 bases separated the two germline ends. Per the germline V gene, CDR1 is SQVTM and CDR2 is ANQGSEA. The CDR3 is made up of 12 amino acids. CDR3 DNA: TGCAGCGTGGGGGACATTCTCTACGAGCAGTACTTC. This codes for CSVGDILYEQYF.

In DNA form, the CDR3 reads TGTGCCAGCAGCTCCTCCGGGACTAGTCCGTTCTTC. It codes for CASSSSGTSPFF. The genes are TRBV7-2 and TRBJ2-1; TRBD2 agrees at 8 bases. V shed 4 bases and J 15 bases; nucleotides not matched to a gene: 8. Germline V CDR1 and CDR2: SGHTA, FQGNSA. This CDR3 region has 12 residues. Full variable domain (rest looked up from reference TRBV7-2 and TRBJ2-1): GAGVSQSPSNKVTEKGKDVELRCDPISGHTALYWYRQSLGQGLEFLIYFQGNSAPDKSGLPSDRFSAERTGGSVSTLTIQRTQQEDSAVYLCASSSSGTSPFFGPGTRLTVL.

The V gene is TRBV5-1, the J gene TRBJ2-7; 10 positions agree with TRBD2. The CDR3 has 16 amino acids. With V trimmed by 7 bases and J by 1 base, 11 bases remained unmatched. In germline, CDR1 is SGHRS, CDR2 YFSETQ. The CDR3 protein is CASAKSASGGSYEQYF. CDR3 nucleotide sequence: TGCGCCAGCGCCAAGTCGGCTAGCGGGGGATCCTACGAGCAGTACTTC.

This clone was found once. This chain links TRBV7-2 with TRBJ2-2; D gene ambiguous. The CDR3 runs 13 residues. Trimming left V 5 bases short and J 2 bases short, with 6 bases between. Germline values: CDR1 SGHTA, CDR2 FQGNSA. The CDR3: CASSQLNTGELFF. In DNA, the CDR3 is TGTGCCAGCAGCCAACTTAACACCGGGGAGCTGTTTTTT.

The chain has TRBV6-5 and TRBJ1-5; D is ambiguous. In germline, CDR1 is MNHEY, CDR2 SVGAGI. V was trimmed by 0 bases and J by 0 bases, leaving 6 bases between them. The CDR3 contains 15 residues. CDR3 DNA: TGTGCCAGCAGTTACTCTATGTATAGCAATCAGCCCCAGCATTTT. It translates to CASSYSMYSNQPQHF.